This passage covers 21 T cell receptor beta chains from one sample sequenced in a study of cytomegalovirus exposure and HLA in healthy donors. PCR amplification relied on 60 Vbeta primers (plus 13 Jbeta primers). Sequencing was performed with immunoSEQ multiplex PCR; in TCRdb, only in-frame clones are kept and a portion is missing. The table lists approximately 110,000 clones, roughly three fifths of them singletons. The sample comprised PBMCs. Receptors were obtained from a man aged 25-45 years in good health and CMV-seropositive.

The chain uses TRBV18 and TRBJ1-2; D is possibly TRBD1 (6 bases). Germline lookup yields CDR1 KGHSH and CDR2 LQKENI. The CDR3 totals 13 residues. The V end lost 3 bases, the J end lost 3 bases, and 8 bases lay between the germline ends. CDR3 amino acids: CASSPSGDYGYTF. DNA of the CDR3: TGTGCCAGCTCACCCTCAGGGGACTATGGCTACACCTTC.

The chain employs TRBV10-2 and TRBJ1-1; D remains unclear. The V end lost 8 bases, the J end lost 1 base, and 8 bases lay between the germline ends. Germline CDR1 and CDR2: WSHSY and SAAADI. There are 12 residues in the CDR3. CDR3 in DNA: TGCGCCAGCCACAATTGGAACACTGAAGCTTTCTTT. It is translated as CASHNWNTEAFF.

Only a few counts were recorded for this clone. This chain joins TRBV6-4 and TRBJ2-7, with 7 bases aligning to TRBD1. Germline CDR1 MRHNA, CDR2 SNTAGT. The junction had 8 bases not matched to a gene; V was cut back by 3 bases and J by 0 bases. The CDR3 length is 16 residues. The CDR3 is CASSDTGTEDSYEQYF. CDR3 DNA sequence: TGTGCCAGCAGTGATACCGGGACAGAAGACTCCTACGAGCAGTACTTC.

The rearrangement uses TRBV6-1 and TRBJ2-1; tentatively, D is TRBD2 (5 bases). Germline CDR1 and CDR2: MNHNS and SASEGT. This CDR3 region has 14 residues. Trimming took off 6 bases at V and 2 bases at J, with 11 bases between the two ends. CDR3 nucleotides: TGTGCCAGCAGGACTACTTATCCCTACAATGAGCAGTTCTTC. This codes for CASRTTYPYNEQFF.

In the case of this clone: This CDR3 is also generated by other DNA sequences in the sample. The V call is TRBV7-9, the J call TRBJ1-1; 7 positions match TRBD1. Losses at the gene ends were 5 bases for V and 2 bases for J; bases not matched to a gene: 8. Per the germline V gene, CDR1 is SEHNR and CDR2 is FQNEAQ (reference sequence). The CDR3 runs 15 residues. The CDR3 loop reads CASSTRTGPNTEAFF. DNA of the CDR3: TGTGCCAGCAGCACCCGGACAGGACCAAACACTGAAGCTTTCTTT.

The CDR3 loop reads CASSPRQAKNTGELFF. CDR3 nucleotide sequence: TGTGCCAGCAGCCCCCGACAGGCCAAAAACACCGGGGAGCTGTTTTTT. The chain is built from TRBV11-3 and TRBJ2-2; D is possibly TRBD1 (6 bases). V lost 5 bases and J 2 bases, leaving 15 bases between the germline ends. Germline-derived CDR1 and CDR2 are SGHNT and YENEEA. The CDR3 has 16 amino acids.

The DNA of the CDR3 is TGTGCCAGCAGTGTTCTAGACTCTAGGGAGCAGTTCTTC. Its protein is CASSVLDSREQFF. The rearrangement links TRBV2 to TRBJ2-1; no clear D gene. Trimming took off 4 bases at V and 10 bases at J, with 14 bases between the two ends. This CDR3 contains 13 residues. Germline CDR1 is SNHLY and CDR2 is FYNNEI.

This chain links TRBV6-5 with TRBJ1-3, with a possible D match to TRBD1 (5 bases). Trimming removed 4 bases from V and 8 bases from J, with 18 bases in between. This CDR3 is 15 amino acids long. Per germline, CDR1 MNHEY and CDR2 SVGAGI. Here the CDR3 reads CASSFSRKGIDTIYF. The CDR3 coding sequence is TGTGCCAGCAGTTTTTCTAGGAAGGGGATTGACACCATATATTTT.

The chain has TRBV10-3 and TRBJ2-7; TRBD2 matches at 9 bases. Trimming removed 4 bases from V and 3 bases from J; junction bases left unmatched: 4. Germline CDR1 and CDR2: ENHRY and SYGVKD. The CDR3 runs to 14 residues. The CDR3 DNA is TGTGCCATCAGTGGGACTAGCGTGATCTACGAGCAGTACTTC. It is translated as CAISGTSVIYEQYF.

This clone occurred a few times. V gene TRBV6-6 combines with J gene TRBJ1-5, with 9 bases identical to TRBD1. Germline CDR1 is MNHNY and CDR2 is SVGAGI (reference sequence). The CDR3 covers 16 residues. V shed 2 bases, J shed 7 bases, and the junction held 9 bases outside the gene matches. The CDR3 DNA follows: TGTGCCAGCAGTTACCAACAGGGGGCCGGGCAACAGCCCCAGCATTTT. Protein: CASSYQQGAGQQPQHF.

V gene TRBV11-3 combines with J gene TRBJ2-2, with TRBD1 matching over 7 bases. CDR3 length: 15 amino acids. V lost 5 bases and J lost 4; bases outside the gene matches: 7. Germline CDR1 is SGHNT and CDR2 is YENEEA. CDR3 loop: CASSPGTASTGELFF. The CDR3 nucleotides read TGTGCCAGCAGCCCTGGGACAGCGAGCACCGGGGAGCTGTTTTTT.

This clone was seen only a few times. The chain employs TRBV5-1 and TRBJ2-2; D unresolved. Trimming cost V 5 bases and J 2 bases, with 4 bases left between them. The CDR3 contains 12 residues. CDR1 SGHRS and CDR2 YFSETQ come from the germline V gene. In DNA, the CDR3 is TGCGCCAGCAGACAAAACACCGGGGAGCTGTTTTTT. This encodes CASRQNTGELFF.

V and J are TRBV5-1 and TRBJ2-3; 8 bases are a match to TRBD2. CDR1 is SGHRS and CDR2 is YFSETQ in the germline V gene. This CDR3 has 16 amino acids. J was trimmed by 0 bases and V by 3 bases; bases with no gene match: 6. DNA of the CDR3: TGCGCCAGCAGCTCCGGTAGCGGGATGAGCACAGATACGCAGTATTTT. Translation gives CASSSGSGMSTDTQYF.

The chain has TRBV7-9 and TRBJ1-1; possible D gene TRBD1, 6 bases. Germline V lookup: CDR1 SEHNR, CDR2 FQNEAQ (reference sequence). The CDR3 consists of 14 residues. The ends were cut back, 3 bases at V and 7 bases at J, with 15 bases in the middle. This chain's CDR3 is CASSFGIRDIEAFF. As DNA, the CDR3 is TGTGCCAGCAGCTTCGGGATTAGGGACATTGAAGCTTTCTTT.

This clone was recorded a few times. V usage is TRBV13 and J usage is TRBJ1-3, with D maybe TRBD1 (6 bases). The CDR3 is made up of 12 amino acids. From germline, CDR1 is PRHDT and CDR2 FYEKMQ (reference sequence). V was cut by 5 bases and J by 10 bases, with 12 bases left in between. The CDR3 protein is CASSAGGGTIYF. CDR3 bases: TGTGCCAGCAGCGCGGGAGGGGGTACCATATATTTT.

V gene TRBV19 combines with J gene TRBJ2-7; D may be TRBD1 (5 bases). This CDR3 is 14 amino acids long. V was trimmed by 1 base and J by 3 bases, leaving 10 bases between them. Germline assignment: CDR1 LNHDA and CDR2 SQIVND (reference sequence). The CDR3 DNA reads as TGTGCCAGTAGTATAGGTGGCAGGGACTACGAGCAGTACTTC. This gives the protein CASSIGGRDYEQYF.

Turning to this clone: A junction end diverges from the germline sequence, so it may reflect a read error. The chain uses TRBV6-4 and TRBJ2-1; the D gene is possibly TRBD2 (6 bases). Germline V gene data show CDR1 as MRHNA and CDR2 as SNTAGT. This CDR3 region has 14 residues. This chain's CDR3 is CATSSGGSYNEQFF. CDR3 coding DNA: TGTGCCACCAGTAGCGGCGGCTCCTACAATGAGCAGTTCTTC.

The genes are TRBV5-8 and TRBJ2-7, with 7 bases lining up with TRBD2. Germline V gene data show CDR1 as SGHTS and CDR2 as YDEGEE. With V trimmed by 2 bases and J by 2 bases, 4 bases remained unmatched. This CDR3 spans 14 amino acids. CDR3 sequence (DNA): TGTGCCAGCAGCTTCACGGGGGGTGCCTACGAGCAGTACTTC. Translating gives CASSFTGGAYEQYF.

V and J are TRBV6-5 and TRBJ1-6; a possible D gene is TRBD1 (6 bases). Germline V CDR1 and CDR2: MNHEY, SVGAGI. The CDR3 is 13 amino acids. The ends were cut back, 8 bases at V and 2 bases at J, with 7 bases in the middle. CDR3 region: CASSGAYNSPLHF. The CDR3 nucleotides read TGTGCCAGCTCAGGGGCCTATAATTCACCCCTCCACTTT.

This clone was counted between two and nine times. The chain links TRBV6-5 to TRBJ2-1; TRBD1 is a possible D gene (6 bases). Between the trimmed V and J ends, which lost 2 bases and 2 bases, there was a span of 10 bases. The CDR3 spans 15 residues. The germline CDR1 and CDR2 sequences are MNHEY and SVGAGI. CDR3 nucleotides: TGTGCCAGCAGTTACCGGGACATAACCTACAATGAGCAGTTCTTC. Translated: CASSYRDITYNEQFF.

The chain links TRBV6-1 to TRBJ2-3; a possible D gene is TRBD2 (7 bases). The V gene lost 2 bases and the J gene lost 8 bases, with 17 bases spanning the gap. The CDR3 is made up of 15 amino acids. Germline-derived CDR1 and CDR2 are MNHNS and SASEGT. The CDR3 coding sequence is TGTGCCAGCAGTGAATCTGGCGGGGGCCATGGTACGCAGTATTTT. It is translated as CASSESGGGHGTQYF.